These 8 T cell receptor beta chains were all obtained from the same sample, sequenced in a study of cytomegalovirus exposure and HLA in healthy donors. TCRdb's table, derived via immunoSEQ multiplex PCR, lists solely in-frame clones and lacks some. The repertoire consists of about 73,000 clones, with 94% occurring once and the leading ten covering 1%. Sequenced sample: PBMCs. The receptors originated from a woman aged 18-29 years in good health and CMV-seronegative.

CDR3 loop: CASSPTGTSGRRRSGNEQFF. For the CDR3, the DNA is TGCGCCAGCAGCCCCACCGGGACTAGCGGGAGGAGGCGTTCGGGCAATGAGCAGTTCTTC. The chain recombines TRBV4-1 with TRBJ2-1; 15 bases agree with TRBD2. CDR1 and CDR2 from the germline V gene are MGHRA and YSYEKL. V shed 4 bases, J shed 6 bases, and the junction held 16 bases outside the gene matches. The CDR3 covers 20 residues.

This sequence joins TRBV5-1 and TRBJ2-2, with a tentative D call TRBD1 (6 bases). The CDR3 is 13 amino acids. The V end was cut by 4 bases, the J end by 6 bases, with 10 bases between. In germline, CDR1 is SGHRS, CDR2 YFSETQ. Here the CDR3 reads CASSAGVAGELFF. The CDR3 bases are TGCGCCAGCAGCGCAGGGGTCGCCGGGGAGCTGTTTTTT.

The chain employs TRBV6-1 and TRBJ2-1, with 7 nucleotides matching TRBD2. The V and J ends lost 4 bases and 4 bases, in that order; junction bases with no gene match: 4. This CDR3 spans 14 amino acids. The V gene's germline CDR1 is MNHNS and CDR2 SASEGT. CDR3 loop: CASSVPSGYNEQFF. The DNA of the CDR3 is TGTGCCAGCAGTGTCCCTAGCGGTTACAATGAGCAGTTCTTC.

The CDR3 region has the DNA TGTGCCAGCAGCCCCCCTAGCGGGGGGTTCACAGATACGCAGTATTTT. Its protein is CASSPPSGGFTDTQYF. The genes are TRBV7-2 and TRBJ2-3; TRBD2 matches at 11 bases. The CDR3 totals 16 residues. V lost 5 bases to trimming and J lost 2 bases; unmatched junction nucleotides: 6. Germline V gives CDR1 SGHTA, CDR2 FQGNSA.

V gene TRBV11-2 combines with J gene TRBJ2-7; D remains unclear. The germline V and J ends were trimmed by 4 bases and 0 bases, with 10 bases remaining between them. CDR1 is SGHAT and CDR2 is FQNNGV in the germline V gene. The CDR3 runs to 14 residues. The CDR3 here is CASSSARLSYEQYF. CDR3 sequence (DNA): TGTGCCAGCAGCTCCGCTAGGCTCTCCTACGAGCAGTACTTC.

The genes are TRBV14 and TRBJ2-2; TRBD1 is a possible D gene (6 bases). V lost 1 base and J lost 6, with 12 bases in between. The CDR3 has 15 residues. Per germline, CDR1 SGHDN and CDR2 FVKESK. In DNA form, the CDR3 reads TGTGCCAGCAGCCAAGGCAGGGGCGGCGCCGGGGAGCTGTTTTTT. Translated: CASSQGRGGAGELFF.

The chain joins TRBV6-5 to TRBJ2-4, with D uncertain. CDR3 length: 11 residues. Germline V CDR1 and CDR2: MNHEY, SVGAGI. V was clipped by 5 bases and J by 7 bases, with 6 bases between them. CDR3 residues: CASSRENIQYF. The CDR3 nucleotides read TGTGCCAGCAGTCGAGAGAACATTCAGTACTTC.

The V call is TRBV2, the J call TRBJ1-2; perhaps TRBD1 as D (6 bases). With 7 bases removed from V and 8 bases from J, the gap between germline ends came to 14 bases. Germline CDR1 SNHLY, CDR2 FYNNEI. The CDR3 is 12 amino acids. This CDR3 is CASKPRGYGYTF. In nucleotides, the CDR3 is TGTGCCAGCAAGCCGAGGGGGTACGGCTACACCTTC.